The 9 T cell receptor beta chains below were found in one sample sequenced in a study of T cell repertoires in ileal Crohn's disease. Time point defined: inflamed ileum from the surgical specimen. Clones were sequenced by immunoSEQ multiplex PCR, and TCRdb holds only the in-frame ones, with some missing. The sample includes about 14,000 clones, roughly 80% of them seen just once. Sequences were obtained from ileal tissue. The receptors derive from an adult with Crohn's disease.

The J gene is TRBJ2-1, the V gene TRBV6-6; weak D call: TRBD1 (6 bases). The CDR3 totals 14 residues. V gave up 6 bases and J gave up 7 bases, with 16 bases separating them. Per the germline V gene, CDR1 is MNHNY and CDR2 is SVGAGI (reference sequence). For the CDR3, the DNA is TGTGCCAGCAGGGCAGGACAGACCAGGAATGAGCAGTTCTTC. It specifies CASRAGQTRNEQFF.

The V call is TRBV7-8, the J call TRBJ1-1; D is possibly TRBD1 (6 bases). V was clipped by 1 base and J by 4 bases, with 7 bases between them. Germline V gene lookup returns CDR1 SGHVS and CDR2 FQNEAQ. The CDR3 is 13 amino acids. The CDR3 here is CASSLDRVTEAFF. As DNA, the CDR3 is TGTGCCAGCAGCTTAGACAGGGTCACTGAAGCTTTCTTT. Combining the CDR3 with reference TRBV7-8 and TRBJ1-1 gives the whole variable domain GAGVSQSPRYKVAKRGQDVALRCDPISGHVSLFWYQQALGQGPEFLTYFQNEAQLDKSGLPSDRFFAERPEGSVSTLKIQRTQQEDSAVYLCASSLDRVTEAFFGQGTRLTVV.

CDR3 in amino acids: CASSLVKASKAFF. The CDR3 coding sequence is TGTGCCAGCAGCTTGGTGAAGGCATCCAAAGCTTTCTTT. J is TRBJ1-1 and V is TRBV5-6; D is undetermined. Between the trimmed V and J ends, which lost 0 bases and 9 bases, there was a span of 12 bases. This CDR3 comprises 13 residues. CDR1 SGHDT and CDR2 YYEEEE come from the germline V gene.

This chain uses TRBV10-2 with TRBJ1-4, with 9 bases identical to TRBD1. The trim removed 8 bases at V and 8 bases at J, leaving 0 bases unmatched. The CDR3 consists of 11 residues. The V gene's germline CDR1 is WSHSY and CDR2 SAAADI. CDR3 in amino acids: CASGTGEKLFF. The CDR3 DNA follows: TGCGCCAGCGGGACAGGGGAAAAACTGTTTTTT.

The rearrangement links TRBV5-6 to TRBJ2-7, with D possibly matching TRBD1 (6 bases). Germline V gene lookup returns CDR1 SGHDT and CDR2 YYEEEE. V dropped 3 bases and J dropped 2 bases, with 24 bases sitting between them. The CDR3 extends over 18 amino acids. As DNA, the CDR3 is TGTGCCAGCAGCTACGGACAGCCTTGGTACTCGGATACCTACGAGCAGTACTTC. It codes for CASSYGQPWYSDTYEQYF.

J is TRBJ2-1 and V is TRBV18; 11 bases agree with TRBD2. The CDR3 covers 18 residues. CDR1 KGHSH and CDR2 LQKENI come from the germline V gene. With 1 base clipped from V and 6 bases from J, the junction kept 11 bases outside the gene matches. The CDR3 DNA reads as TGTGCCAGCTCACCACTACCGTGGGCTAGCGGGGGGTCCAATGAGCAGTTCTTC. Its protein is CASSPLPWASGGSNEQFF. The full variable domain, rest sourced from reference TRBV18 and TRBJ2-1, is NAGVMQNPRHLVRRRGQEARLRCSPMKGHSHVYWYRQLPEEGLKFMVYLQKENIIDESGMPKERFSAEFPKEGPSILRIQQVVRGDSAAYFCASSPLPWASGGSNEQFFGPGTRLTVL.

The V gene is TRBV7-4, the J gene TRBJ1-2, with D perhaps TRBD1 (5 bases). The V gene lost 0 bases and the J gene lost 2 bases, with 7 bases spanning the gap. The CDR3 length is 14 residues. Germline CDR1 SGHVT, CDR2 SQSDAQ. For the CDR3, the DNA is TGTGCCAGCAGCTTAGCAGGGGCGAACTATGGCTACACCTTC. It yields the protein CASSLAGANYGYTF.

The chain recombines TRBV4-1 with TRBJ1-1; D uncertain. Germline CDR1 reads MGHRA; CDR2 reads YSYEKL. The CDR3 loop spans 15 amino acids. V lost 1 base and J lost 0, with 9 bases in between. The CDR3 DNA is TGCGCCAGCAGCCAAGGTTGGGCTCTGAACACTGAAGCTTTCTTT. Protein sequence: CASSQGWALNTEAFF.

This chain uses TRBV15 with TRBJ1-1; D gene uncertain. The CDR3 sequence is 16 residues long. Between the trimmed V and J ends, which lost 1 base and 1 base, there was a span of 13 bases. Per germline, CDR1 LNHNV and CDR2 YYDKDF (reference sequence). CDR3 sequence reads: CATSRVRGSKNTEAFF. The CDR3 DNA is TGTGCCACCAGCAGAGTTAGAGGCAGTAAGAACACTGAAGCTTTCTTT.